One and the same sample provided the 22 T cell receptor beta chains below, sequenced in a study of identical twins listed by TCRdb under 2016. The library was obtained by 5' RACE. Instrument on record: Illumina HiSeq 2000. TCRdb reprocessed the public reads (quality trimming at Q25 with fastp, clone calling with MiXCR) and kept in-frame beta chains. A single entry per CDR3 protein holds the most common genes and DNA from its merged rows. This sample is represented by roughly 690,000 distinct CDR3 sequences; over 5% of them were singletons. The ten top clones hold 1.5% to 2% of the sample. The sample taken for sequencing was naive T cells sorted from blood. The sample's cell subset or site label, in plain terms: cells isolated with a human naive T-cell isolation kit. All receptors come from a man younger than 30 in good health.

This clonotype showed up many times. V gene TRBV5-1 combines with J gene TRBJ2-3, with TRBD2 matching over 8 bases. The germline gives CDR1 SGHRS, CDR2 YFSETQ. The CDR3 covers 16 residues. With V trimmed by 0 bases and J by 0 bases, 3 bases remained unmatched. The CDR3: CASSLAPSGSTDTQYF. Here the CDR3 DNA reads TGCGCCAGCAGCTTGGCCCCTAGCGGGAGCACAGATACGCAGTATTTT. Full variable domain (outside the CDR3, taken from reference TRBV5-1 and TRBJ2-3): KAGVTQTPRYLIKTRGQQVTLSCSPISGHRSVSWYQQTPGQGLQFLFEYFSETQRNKGNFPGRFSGRQFSNSRSEMNVSTLELGDSALYLCASSLAPSGSTDTQYFGPGTRLTVL.

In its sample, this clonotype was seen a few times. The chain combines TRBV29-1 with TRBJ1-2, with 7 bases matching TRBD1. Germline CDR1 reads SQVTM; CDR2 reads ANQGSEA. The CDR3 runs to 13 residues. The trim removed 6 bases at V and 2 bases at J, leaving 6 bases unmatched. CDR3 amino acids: CSVGTVTNYGYTF. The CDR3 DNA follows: TGCAGCGTGGGGACAGTGACCAACTATGGCTACACCTTC.

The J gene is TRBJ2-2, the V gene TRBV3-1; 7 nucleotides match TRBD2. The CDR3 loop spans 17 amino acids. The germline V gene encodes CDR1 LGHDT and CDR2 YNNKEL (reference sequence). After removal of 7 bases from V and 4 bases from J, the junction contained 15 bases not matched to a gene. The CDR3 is CASTPGAGVRRTGELFF. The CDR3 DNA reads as TGTGCCAGCACCCCGGGTGCGGGAGTAAGGCGCACCGGGGAGCTGTTTTTT.

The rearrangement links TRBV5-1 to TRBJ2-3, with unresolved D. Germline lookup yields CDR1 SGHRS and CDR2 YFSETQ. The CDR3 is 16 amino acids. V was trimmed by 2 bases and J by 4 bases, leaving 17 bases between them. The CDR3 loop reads CASSLRGPVVSDTQYF. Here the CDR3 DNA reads TGCGCCAGCAGCTTACGAGGCCCAGTAGTGTCAGATACGCAGTATTTT.

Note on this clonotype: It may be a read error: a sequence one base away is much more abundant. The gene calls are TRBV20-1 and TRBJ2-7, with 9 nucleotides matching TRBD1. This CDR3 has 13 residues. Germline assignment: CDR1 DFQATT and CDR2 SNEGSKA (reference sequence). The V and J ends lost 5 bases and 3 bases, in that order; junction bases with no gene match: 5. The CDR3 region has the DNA TGCAGTGCTGGGACAGGGAACTTCTACGAGCAGTACTTC. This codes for CSAGTGNFYEQYF.

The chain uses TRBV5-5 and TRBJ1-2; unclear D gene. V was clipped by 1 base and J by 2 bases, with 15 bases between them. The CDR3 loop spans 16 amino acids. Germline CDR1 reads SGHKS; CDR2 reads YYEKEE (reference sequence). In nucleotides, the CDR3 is TGTGCCAGCAGCTTGCAACCCGGACTCCCAAACTATGGCTACACCTTC. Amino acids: CASSLQPGLPNYGYTF.

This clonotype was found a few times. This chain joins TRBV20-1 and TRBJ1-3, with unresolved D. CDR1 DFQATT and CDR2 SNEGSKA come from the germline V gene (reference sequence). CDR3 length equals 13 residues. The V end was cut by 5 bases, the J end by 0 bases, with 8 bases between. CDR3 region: CSAPAGSGNTIYF. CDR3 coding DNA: TGCAGTGCTCCAGCCGGCTCTGGAAACACCATATATTTT.

The CDR3 DNA reads TGTGCCAGCAGTTACTCGGTCGGGTACTACGAGCAGTACGTC. As protein: CASSYSVGYYEQYV. The chain combines TRBV6-5 with TRBJ2-7, with D hard to call. The germline V gene encodes CDR1 MNHEY and CDR2 SVGAGI. Between the trimmed V and J ends, which lost 0 bases and 3 bases, there was a span of 9 bases. The length of the CDR3 is 14 residues.

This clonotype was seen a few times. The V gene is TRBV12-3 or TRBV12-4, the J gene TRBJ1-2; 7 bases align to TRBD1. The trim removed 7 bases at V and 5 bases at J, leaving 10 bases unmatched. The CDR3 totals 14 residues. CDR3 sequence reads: CASNLGQGGYGYTF. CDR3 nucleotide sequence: TGTGCCAGCAACCTCGGGCAGGGGGGGTATGGCTACACCTTC.

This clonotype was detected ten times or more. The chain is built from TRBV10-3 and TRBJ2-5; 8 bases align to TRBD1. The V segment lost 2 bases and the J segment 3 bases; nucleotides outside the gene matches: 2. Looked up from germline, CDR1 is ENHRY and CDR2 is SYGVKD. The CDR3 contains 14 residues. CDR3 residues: CAISEADREETQYF. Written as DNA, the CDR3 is TGTGCCATCAGTGAGGCGGACAGGGAAGAGACCCAGTACTTC.

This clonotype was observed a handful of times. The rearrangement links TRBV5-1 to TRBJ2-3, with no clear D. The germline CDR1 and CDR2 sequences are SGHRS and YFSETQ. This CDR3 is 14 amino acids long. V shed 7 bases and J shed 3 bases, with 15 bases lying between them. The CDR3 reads CASLDTRRTDTQYF. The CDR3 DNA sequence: TGCGCCAGCCTCGACACCCGACGGACAGATACGCAGTATTTT.

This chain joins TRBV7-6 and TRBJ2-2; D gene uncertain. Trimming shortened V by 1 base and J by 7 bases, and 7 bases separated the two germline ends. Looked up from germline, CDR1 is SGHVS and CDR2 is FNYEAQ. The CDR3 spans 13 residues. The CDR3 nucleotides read TGTGCCAGCAGCTTAGATTGGGGCGGGGAGCTGTTTTTT. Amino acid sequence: CASSLDWGGELFF.

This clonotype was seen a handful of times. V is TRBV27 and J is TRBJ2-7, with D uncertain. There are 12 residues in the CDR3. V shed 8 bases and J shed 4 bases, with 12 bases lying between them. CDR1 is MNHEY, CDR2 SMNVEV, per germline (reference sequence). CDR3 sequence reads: CASSRWGYEQYF. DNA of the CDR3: TGTGCCAGCTCCCGATGGGGTTACGAGCAGTACTTC.

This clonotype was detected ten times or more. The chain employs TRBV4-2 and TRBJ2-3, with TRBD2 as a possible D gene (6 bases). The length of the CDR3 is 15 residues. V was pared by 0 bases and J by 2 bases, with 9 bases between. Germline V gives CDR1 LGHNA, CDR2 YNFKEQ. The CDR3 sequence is CASSQEPDYTDTQYF. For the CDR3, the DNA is TGTGCCAGCAGCCAAGAACCGGACTACACAGATACGCAGTATTTT.

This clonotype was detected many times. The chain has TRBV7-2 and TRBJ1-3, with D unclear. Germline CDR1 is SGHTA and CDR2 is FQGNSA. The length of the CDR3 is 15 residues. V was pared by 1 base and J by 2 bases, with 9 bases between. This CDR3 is CASSLGSTPGNTIYF. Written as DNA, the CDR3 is TGTGCCAGCAGCTTAGGTTCTACTCCTGGAAACACCATATATTTT.

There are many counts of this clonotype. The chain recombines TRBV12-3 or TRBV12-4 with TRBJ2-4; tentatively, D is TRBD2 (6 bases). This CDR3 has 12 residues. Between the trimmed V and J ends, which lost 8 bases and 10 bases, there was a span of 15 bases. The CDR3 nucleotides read TGTGCCAGCGCCCGGGAGAAGGGTATTCAGTACTTC. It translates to CASAREKGIQYF.

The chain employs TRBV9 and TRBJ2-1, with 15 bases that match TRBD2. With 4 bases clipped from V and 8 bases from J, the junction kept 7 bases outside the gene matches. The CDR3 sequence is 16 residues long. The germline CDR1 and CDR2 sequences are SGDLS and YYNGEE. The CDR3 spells CASSPRTSGRAYEQFF. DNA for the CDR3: TGTGCCAGCAGCCCGAGGACTAGCGGGAGGGCTTATGAGCAGTTCTTC.

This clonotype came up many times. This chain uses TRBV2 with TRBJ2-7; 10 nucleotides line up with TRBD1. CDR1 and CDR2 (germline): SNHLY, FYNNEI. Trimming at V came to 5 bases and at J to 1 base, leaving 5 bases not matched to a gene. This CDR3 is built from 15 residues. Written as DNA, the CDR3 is TGTGCCAGCAGTCTGACAGGGGGCAAGTCCTACGAGCAGTACGTC. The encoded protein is CASSLTGGKSYEQYV.

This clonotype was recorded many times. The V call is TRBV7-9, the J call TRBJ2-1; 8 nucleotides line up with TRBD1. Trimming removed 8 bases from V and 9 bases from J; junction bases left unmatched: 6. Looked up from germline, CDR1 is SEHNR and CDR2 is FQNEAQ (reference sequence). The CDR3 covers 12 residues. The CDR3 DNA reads TGTGCCAGCGAACGGACAGGGCTTGAGCAGTTCTTC. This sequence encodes CASERTGLEQFF.

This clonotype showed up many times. The CDR3 DNA follows: TGCAGTGCTAGGGACCCCGACAGGGTTTTTGTTAGAGCCAAAAACATTCAGTACTTC. Its translation is CSARDPDRVFVRAKNIQYF. The gene calls are TRBV20-1 and TRBJ2-4; TRBD1 matches 7 bases. The CDR3 is 19 residues long. The junction had 17 bases not matched to a gene; V was cut back by 3 bases and J by 0 bases. Germline CDR1 reads DFQATT; CDR2 reads SNEGSKA (reference sequence).

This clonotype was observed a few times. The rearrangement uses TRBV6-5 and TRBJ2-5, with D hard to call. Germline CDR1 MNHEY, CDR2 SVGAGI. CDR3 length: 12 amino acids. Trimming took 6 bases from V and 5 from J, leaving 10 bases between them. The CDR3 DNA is TGTGCCAGCAGCAACAGAGCGGAGACCCAGTACTTC. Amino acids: CASSNRAETQYF.

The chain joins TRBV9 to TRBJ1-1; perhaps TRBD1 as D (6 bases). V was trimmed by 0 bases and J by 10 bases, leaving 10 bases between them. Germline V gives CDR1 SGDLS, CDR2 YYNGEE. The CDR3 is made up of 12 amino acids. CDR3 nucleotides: TGTGCCAGCAGCGTAGACGACAGGCGAGCTTTCTTT. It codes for CASSVDDRRAFF.